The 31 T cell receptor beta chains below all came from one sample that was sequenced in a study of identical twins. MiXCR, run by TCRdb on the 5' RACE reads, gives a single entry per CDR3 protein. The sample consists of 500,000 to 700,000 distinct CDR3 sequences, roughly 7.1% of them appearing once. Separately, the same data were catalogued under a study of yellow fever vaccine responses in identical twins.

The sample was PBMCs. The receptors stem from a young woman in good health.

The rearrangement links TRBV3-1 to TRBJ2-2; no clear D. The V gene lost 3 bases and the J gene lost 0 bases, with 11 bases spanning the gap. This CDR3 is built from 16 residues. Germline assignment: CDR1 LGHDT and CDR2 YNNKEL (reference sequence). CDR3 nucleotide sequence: TGTGCCAGCAGCCAGCCCCGCGGACCGAACACCGGGGAGCTGTTTTTT. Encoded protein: CASSQPRGPNTGELFF.

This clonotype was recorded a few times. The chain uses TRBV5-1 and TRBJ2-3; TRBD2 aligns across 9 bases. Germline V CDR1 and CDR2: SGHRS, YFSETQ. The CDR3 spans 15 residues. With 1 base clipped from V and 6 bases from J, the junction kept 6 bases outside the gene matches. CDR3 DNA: TGCGCCAGCAGCTTGAGAATAGCGGGAGAGGATACGCAGTATTTT. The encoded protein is CASSLRIAGEDTQYF.

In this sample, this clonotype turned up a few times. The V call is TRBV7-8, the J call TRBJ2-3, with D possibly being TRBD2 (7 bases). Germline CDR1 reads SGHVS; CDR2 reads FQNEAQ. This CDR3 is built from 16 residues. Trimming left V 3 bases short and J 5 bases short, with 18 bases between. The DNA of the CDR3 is TGTGCCAGCAGCTTCATCGAGGGGGGGGGAGTAGATACGCAGTATTTT. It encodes CASSFIEGGGVDTQYF.

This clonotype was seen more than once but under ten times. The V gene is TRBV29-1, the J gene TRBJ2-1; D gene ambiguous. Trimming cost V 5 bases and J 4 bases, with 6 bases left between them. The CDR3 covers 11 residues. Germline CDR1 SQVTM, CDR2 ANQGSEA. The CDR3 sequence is CSVSAYNEQFF. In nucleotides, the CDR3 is TGCAGCGTTTCAGCTTACAATGAGCAGTTCTTC.

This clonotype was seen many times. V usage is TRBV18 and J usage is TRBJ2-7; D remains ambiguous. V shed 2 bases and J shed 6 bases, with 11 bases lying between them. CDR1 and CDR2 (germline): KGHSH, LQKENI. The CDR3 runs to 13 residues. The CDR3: CASSPSTMGEQYV. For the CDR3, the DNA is TGTGCCAGCTCACCATCAACCATGGGCGAGCAGTACGTC.

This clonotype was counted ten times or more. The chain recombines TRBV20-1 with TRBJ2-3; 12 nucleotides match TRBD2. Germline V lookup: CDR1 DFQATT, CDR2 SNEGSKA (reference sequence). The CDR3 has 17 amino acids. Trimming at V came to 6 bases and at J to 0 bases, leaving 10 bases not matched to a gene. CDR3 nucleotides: TGCAGTGCCCAGACTAGCGGGGGAAGCCCTAGCACAGATACGCAGTATTTT. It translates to CSAQTSGGSPSTDTQYF.

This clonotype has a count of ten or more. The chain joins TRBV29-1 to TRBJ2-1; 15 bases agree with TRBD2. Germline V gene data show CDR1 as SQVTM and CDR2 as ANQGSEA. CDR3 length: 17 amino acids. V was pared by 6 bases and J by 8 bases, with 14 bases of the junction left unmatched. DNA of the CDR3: TGCAGCGTCCCGGGACTAGCGGGGGGTTCCTTTTTGGATGAGCAGTTCTTC. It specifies CSVPGLAGGSFLDEQFF.

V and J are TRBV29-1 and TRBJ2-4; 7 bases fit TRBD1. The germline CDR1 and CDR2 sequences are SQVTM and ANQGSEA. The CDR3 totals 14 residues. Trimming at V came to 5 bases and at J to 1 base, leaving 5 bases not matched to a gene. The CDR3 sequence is CSVQATGAKNIQYF. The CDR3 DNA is TGCAGCGTTCAGGCGACAGGGGCCAAAAACATTCAGTACTTC.

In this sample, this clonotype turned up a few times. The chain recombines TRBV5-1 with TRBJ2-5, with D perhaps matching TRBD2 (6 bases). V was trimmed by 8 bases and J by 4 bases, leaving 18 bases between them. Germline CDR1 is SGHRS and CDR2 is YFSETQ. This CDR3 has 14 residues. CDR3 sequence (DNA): TGCGCCAGTTATAGCGGCCGGTCGGGAGAGACCCAGTACTTC. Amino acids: CASYSGRSGETQYF.

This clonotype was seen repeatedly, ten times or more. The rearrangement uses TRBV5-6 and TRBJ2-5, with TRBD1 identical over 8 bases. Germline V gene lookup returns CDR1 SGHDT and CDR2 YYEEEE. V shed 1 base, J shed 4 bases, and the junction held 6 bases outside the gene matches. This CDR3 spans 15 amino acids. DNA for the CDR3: TGTGCCAGCAGCTTGAGACAGGGGCTCGGAGAGACCCAGTACTTC. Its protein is CASSLRQGLGETQYF.

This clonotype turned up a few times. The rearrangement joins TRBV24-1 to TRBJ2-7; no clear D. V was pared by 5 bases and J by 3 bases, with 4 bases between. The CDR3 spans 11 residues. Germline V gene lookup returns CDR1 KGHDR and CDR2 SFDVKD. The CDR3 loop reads CATSGHYEQYV. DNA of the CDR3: TGTGCCACCAGTGGACACTACGAGCAGTACGTC.

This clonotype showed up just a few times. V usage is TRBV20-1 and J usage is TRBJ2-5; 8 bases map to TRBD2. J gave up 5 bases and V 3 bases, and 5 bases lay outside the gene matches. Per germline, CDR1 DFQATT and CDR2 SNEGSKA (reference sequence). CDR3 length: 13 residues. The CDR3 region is CSASRLARETQYF. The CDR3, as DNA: TGCAGTGCTAGCCGACTAGCGAGGGAGACCCAGTACTTC.

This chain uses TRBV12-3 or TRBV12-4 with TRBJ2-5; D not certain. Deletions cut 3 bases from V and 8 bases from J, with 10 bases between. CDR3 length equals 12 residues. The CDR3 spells CASSFGSVTQYF. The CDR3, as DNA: TGTGCCAGCAGTTTTGGGTCAGTTACCCAGTACTTC.

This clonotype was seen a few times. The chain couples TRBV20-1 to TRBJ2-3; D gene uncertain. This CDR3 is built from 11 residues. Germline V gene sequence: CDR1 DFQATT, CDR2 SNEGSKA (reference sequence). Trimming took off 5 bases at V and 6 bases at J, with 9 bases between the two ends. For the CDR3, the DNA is TGCAGTGCTGGAAGCTTCGATACGCAGTATTTT. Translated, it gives CSAGSFDTQYF.

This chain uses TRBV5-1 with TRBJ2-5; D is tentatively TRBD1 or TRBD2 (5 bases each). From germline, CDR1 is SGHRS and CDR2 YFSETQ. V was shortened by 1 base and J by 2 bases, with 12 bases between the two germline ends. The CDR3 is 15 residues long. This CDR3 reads CASSLISGPQETQYF. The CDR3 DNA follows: TGCGCCAGCAGCTTGATTTCGGGGCCTCAAGAGACCCAGTACTTC. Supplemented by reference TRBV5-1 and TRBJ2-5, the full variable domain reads KAGVTQTPRYLIKTRGQQVTLSCSPISGHRSVSWYQQTPGQGLQFLFEYFSETQRNKGNFPGRFSGRQFSNSRSEMNVSTLELGDSALYLCASSLISGPQETQYFGPGTRLLVL.

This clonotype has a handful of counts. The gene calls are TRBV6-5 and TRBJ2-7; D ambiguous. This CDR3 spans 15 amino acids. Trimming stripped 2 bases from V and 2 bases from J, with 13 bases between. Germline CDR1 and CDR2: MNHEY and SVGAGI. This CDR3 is CASSYSVGRTYEQYF. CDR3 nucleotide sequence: TGTGCCAGCAGTTACAGCGTAGGGCGCACCTACGAGCAGTACTTC.

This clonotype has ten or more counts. The CDR3 spells CASSQPGLAGVTEQFF. The CDR3 DNA sequence: TGCGCCAGCAGCCAACCCGGACTAGCGGGAGTTACTGAGCAGTTCTTC. The genes are TRBV4-1 and TRBJ2-1; 13 bases fit TRBD2. The CDR3 is made up of 16 amino acids. With V trimmed by 2 bases and J by 9 bases, 7 bases remained unmatched. Germline V gene data show CDR1 as MGHRA and CDR2 as YSYEKL.

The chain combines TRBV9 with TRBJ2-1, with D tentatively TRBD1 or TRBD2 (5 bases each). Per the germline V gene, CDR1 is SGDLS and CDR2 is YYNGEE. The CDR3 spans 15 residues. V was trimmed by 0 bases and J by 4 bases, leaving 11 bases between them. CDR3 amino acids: CASSVGGPPYNEQFF. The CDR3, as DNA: TGTGCCAGCAGCGTAGGGGGACCGCCTTACAATGAGCAGTTCTTC.

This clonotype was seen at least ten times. Here the CDR3 reads CSVEPGAGETQYF. The CDR3, as DNA: TGCAGCGTTGAACCAGGGGCGGGCGAGACCCAGTACTTC. The genes are TRBV29-1 and TRBJ2-5; D is perhaps TRBD1 (6 bases). The CDR3 sequence is 13 residues long. V lost 2 bases, J lost 5 bases, and 12 bases lay in between. Germline lookup yields CDR1 SQVTM and CDR2 ANQGSEA.

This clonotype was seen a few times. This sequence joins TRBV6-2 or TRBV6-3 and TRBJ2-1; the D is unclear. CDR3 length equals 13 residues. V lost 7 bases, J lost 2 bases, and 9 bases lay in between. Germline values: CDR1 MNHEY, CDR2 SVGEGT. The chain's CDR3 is CASMGLAYNEQFF. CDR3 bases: TGTGCCAGCATGGGCCTTGCCTACAATGAGCAGTTCTTC.

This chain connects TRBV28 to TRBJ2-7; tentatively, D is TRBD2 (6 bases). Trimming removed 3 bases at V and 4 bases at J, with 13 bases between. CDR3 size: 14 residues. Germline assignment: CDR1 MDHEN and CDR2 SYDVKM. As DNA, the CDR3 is TGTGCCAGCAGTTTTTCCGACGGGGGTTACGAGCAGTACGTC. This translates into CASSFSDGGYEQYV.

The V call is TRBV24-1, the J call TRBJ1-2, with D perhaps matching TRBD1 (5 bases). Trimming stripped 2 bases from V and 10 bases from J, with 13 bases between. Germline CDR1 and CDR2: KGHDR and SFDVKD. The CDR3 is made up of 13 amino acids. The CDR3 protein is CATSDSRAQDYTF. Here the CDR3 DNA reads TGTGCCACCAGTGATTCCAGGGCGCAGGACTACACCTTC.

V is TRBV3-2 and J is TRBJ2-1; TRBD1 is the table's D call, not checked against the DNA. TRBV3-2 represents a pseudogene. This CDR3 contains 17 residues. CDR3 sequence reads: CASSPRLDRDSHNEQFF. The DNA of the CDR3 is TGTGCCAGCAGCCCGCGCCTGGACAGGGACTCCCACAATGAGCAGTTCTTC.

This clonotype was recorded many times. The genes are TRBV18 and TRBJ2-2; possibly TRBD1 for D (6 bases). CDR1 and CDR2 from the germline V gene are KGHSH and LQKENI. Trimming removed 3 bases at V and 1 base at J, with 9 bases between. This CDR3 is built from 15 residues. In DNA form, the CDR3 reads TGTGCCAGCTCACCTTCGACAGGGAACACCGGGGAGCTGTTTTTT. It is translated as CASSPSTGNTGELFF.

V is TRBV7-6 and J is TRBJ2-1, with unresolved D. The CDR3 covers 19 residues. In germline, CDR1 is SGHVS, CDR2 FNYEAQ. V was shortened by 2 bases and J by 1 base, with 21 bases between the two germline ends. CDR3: CASSLFVAYSPKSYNEQFF. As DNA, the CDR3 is TGTGCCAGCAGCTTATTTGTAGCATATTCACCTAAATCCTACAATGAGCAGTTCTTC.

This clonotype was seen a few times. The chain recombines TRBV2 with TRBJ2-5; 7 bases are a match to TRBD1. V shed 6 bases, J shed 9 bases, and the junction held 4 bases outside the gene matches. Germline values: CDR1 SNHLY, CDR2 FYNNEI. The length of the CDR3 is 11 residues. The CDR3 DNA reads TGTGCCAGCAGAAGGGGGCTTGCCCAGTACTTC. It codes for CASRRGLAQYF. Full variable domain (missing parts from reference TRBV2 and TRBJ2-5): EPEVTQTPSHQVTQMGQEVILRCVPISNHLYFYWYRQILGQKVEFLVSFYNNEISEKSEIFDDQFSVERPDGSNFTLKIRSTKLEDSAMYFCASRRGLAQYFGPGTRLLVL.

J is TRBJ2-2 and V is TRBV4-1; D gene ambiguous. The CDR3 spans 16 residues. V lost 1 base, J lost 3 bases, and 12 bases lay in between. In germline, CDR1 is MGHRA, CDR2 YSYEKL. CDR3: CASSQVWRKDTGELFF. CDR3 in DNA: TGCGCCAGCAGCCAAGTTTGGCGGAAAGACACCGGGGAGCTGTTTTTT.

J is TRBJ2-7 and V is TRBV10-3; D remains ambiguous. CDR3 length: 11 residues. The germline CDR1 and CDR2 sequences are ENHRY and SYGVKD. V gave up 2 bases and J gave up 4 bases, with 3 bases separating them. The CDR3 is CAISEGYEQYV. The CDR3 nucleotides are TGTGCCATCAGTGAGGGATACGAGCAGTACGTC.

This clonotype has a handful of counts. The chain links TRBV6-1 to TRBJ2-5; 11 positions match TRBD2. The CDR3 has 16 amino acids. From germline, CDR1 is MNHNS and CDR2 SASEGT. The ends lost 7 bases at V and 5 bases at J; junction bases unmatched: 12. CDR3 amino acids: CASTHGTSGGGETQYF. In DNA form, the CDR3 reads TGTGCCAGCACCCACGGAACTAGCGGGGGTGGTGAGACCCAGTACTTC.

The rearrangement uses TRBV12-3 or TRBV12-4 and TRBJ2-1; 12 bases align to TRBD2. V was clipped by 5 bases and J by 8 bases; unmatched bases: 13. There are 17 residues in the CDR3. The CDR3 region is CASSPRGLAGRGDEQFF. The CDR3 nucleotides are TGTGCCAGCAGTCCGAGGGGACTAGCGGGCCGGGGCGATGAGCAGTTCTTC.

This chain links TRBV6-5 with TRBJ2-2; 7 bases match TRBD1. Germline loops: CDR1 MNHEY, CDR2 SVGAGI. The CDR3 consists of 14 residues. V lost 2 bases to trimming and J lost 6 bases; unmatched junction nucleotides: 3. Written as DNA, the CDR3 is TGTGCCAGCAGTTACGACAGGGATTCCGGGGAGCTGTTTTTT. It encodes CASSYDRDSGELFF.